Each of the 19 T cell receptor beta chains below was sequenced from the same sample in a study of T cell repertoires in ileal Crohn's disease. The method was immunoSEQ multiplex PCR; TCRdb's version includes in-frame clones alone and lacks a portion of them. The sample yields fewer than 4,500 clones, 69% seen once. The sample taken for sequencing was ileal tissue. These receptors all stem from an adult with Crohn's disease.

The rearrangement links TRBV19 to TRBJ2-7, with 7 positions matching TRBD1. The CDR3 covers 13 residues. CDR1 and CDR2 (germline): LNHDA, SQIVND (reference sequence). The trim removed 5 bases at V and 5 bases at J, leaving 6 bases unmatched. The CDR3 spells CASSAQGVNEQYF. CDR3 in DNA: TGTGCCAGTAGTGCGCAGGGGGTCAACGAGCAGTACTTC.

This clone was detected a few times. The chain couples TRBV29-1 to TRBJ1-1, with TRBD1 identical over 8 bases. The CDR3 contains 13 residues. CDR1 is SQVTM and CDR2 is ANQGSEA in the germline V gene. V trimming: 6 bases; J trimming: 2 bases; junction bases outside the gene matches: 5. The CDR3: CSVRTGLNTEAFF. CDR3 DNA sequence: TGCAGCGTCAGGACAGGGCTTAACACTGAAGCTTTCTTT.

The chain combines TRBV20-1 with TRBJ2-1; D not certain. This CDR3 has 11 residues. Between the trimmed V and J ends, which lost 6 bases and 7 bases, there was a span of 10 bases. The V gene's germline CDR1 is DFQATT and CDR2 SNEGSKA (reference sequence). CDR3 loop: CSAKSENEQFF. In DNA form, the CDR3 reads TGCAGTGCGAAGAGCGAGAATGAGCAGTTCTTC.

V and J are TRBV11-2 and TRBJ2-3, with a weak D call TRBD1 (6 bases). This CDR3 is built from 13 residues. The V and J ends lost 3 bases and 8 bases respectively, with 12 bases between them. Germline V gene data show CDR1 as SGHAT and CDR2 as FQNNGV. CDR3 DNA: TGTGCCAGCAGCTTGGACAGCGGCGGTACGCAGTATTTT. Protein: CASSLDSGGTQYF.

The CDR3 region has the DNA TGTGCAAGTCGCTTCCGGGGGGGGCCCCTCCAAGAGACCCAGTACTTC. Its protein product is CASRFRGGPLQETQYF. The chain joins TRBV12-2 to TRBJ2-5; the tabulated D call, TRBD2, remains unverified against the DNA. TRBV12-2 counts as a pseudogene. There are 16 residues in the CDR3.

The genes are TRBV7-9 and TRBJ2-7, with a possible D match to TRBD1 (6 bases). This CDR3 contains 16 residues. CDR1 and CDR2 (germline): SEHNR, FQNEAQ (reference sequence). V was pared by 0 bases and J by 0 bases, with 12 bases between. CDR3 residues: CASSLARAGDSYEQYF. The DNA of the CDR3 is TGTGCCAGCAGCTTAGCGCGGGCAGGGGACTCCTACGAGCAGTACTTC.

V usage is TRBV12-5 and J usage is TRBJ1-3; D is possibly TRBD1 (5 bases). CDR1 is LGHNT and CDR2 is FRNRAP in the germline V gene. Trimming removed 3 bases from V and 2 bases from J, with 8 bases in between. The CDR3 extends over 14 amino acids. The CDR3 region has the DNA TGTGCTAGTGGTTTAACAGGAACTGGAAACACCATATATTTT. Protein: CASGLTGTGNTIYF.

The CDR3 DNA reads TGCAGCGTGGTTACAGGGGGTACCACCGGGGAGCTGTTTTTT. Its translation is CSVVTGGTTGELFF. V usage is TRBV29-1 and J usage is TRBJ2-2; 8 bases are a match to TRBD1. The CDR3 sequence is 14 residues long. The germline CDR1 and CDR2 sequences are SQVTM and ANQGSEA. After removal of 6 bases from V and 4 bases from J, the junction contained 7 bases not matched to a gene.

CDR3 in amino acids: CASSLTSGAAGEQYF. CDR3 in DNA: TGTGCCAGTAGTTTGACTAGCGGGGCGGCAGGAGAGCAGTACTTC. The chain couples TRBV19 to TRBJ2-7, with 11 bases fitting TRBD2. With V trimmed by 5 bases and J by 7 bases, 10 bases remained unmatched. Germline V CDR1 and CDR2: LNHDA, SQIVND (reference sequence). The CDR3 runs to 15 residues.

This rearrangement joins TRBV5-4 to TRBJ1-2; no reliable D call. The ends were cut back, 6 bases at V and 4 bases at J, with 19 bases in the middle. In germline, CDR1 is SGHNT, CDR2 YYREEE (reference sequence). This CDR3 has 15 residues. The CDR3: CASKMLPGKTYGYTF. Written as DNA, the CDR3 is TGTGCCAGCAAGATGCTACCAGGAAAGACCTATGGCTACACCTTC.

The gene calls are TRBV27 and TRBJ2-7, with 7 bases identical to TRBD2. Germline loops: CDR1 MNHEY, CDR2 SMNVEV (reference sequence). The ends lost 5 bases at V and 5 bases at J; junction bases unmatched: 9. CDR3 length: 14 amino acids. The CDR3 nucleotides read TGTGCCAGCAGTCCCCGGGGGAGGGGTGACGAGCAGTACTTC. Its translation: CASSPRGRGDEQYF.

The CDR3, as DNA: TGTGCCAGTAGTACCCGATCACCCAAGCAGGGTACCGGGGAGCTGTTTTTT. It translates to CASSTRSPKQGTGELFF. The chain has TRBV19 and TRBJ2-2; D is possibly TRBD1 (5 bases). The CDR3 is 17 amino acids. Trimming cost V 4 bases and J 5 bases, with 20 bases left between them. CDR1 LNHDA and CDR2 SQIVND come from the germline V gene (reference sequence). Together with reference TRBV19 and TRBJ2-2, the CDR3 gives the full variable domain: DGGITQSPKYLFRKEGQNVTLSCEQNLNHDAMYWYRQDPGQGLRLIYYSQIVNDFQKGDIAEGYSVSREKKESFPLTVTSAQKNPTAFYLCASSTRSPKQGTGELFFGEGSRLTVL.

This clone was detected once. The chain joins TRBV7-2 to TRBJ2-1, with 7 bases matching TRBD1. This CDR3 has 13 amino acids. Trimming at V came to 5 bases and at J to 10 bases, leaving 8 bases not matched to a gene. CDR1 and CDR2 from the germline V gene are SGHTA and FQGNSA. CDR3 amino acids: CASSARQGQEQFF. The CDR3 nucleotides read TGTGCCAGCAGCGCCAGACAGGGACAGGAGCAGTTCTTC.

This rearrangement joins TRBV21-1 to TRBJ1-3. TRBV21-1 is termed a pseudogene. This CDR3 comprises 13 residues. The CDR3 DNA is TGTGCCAGCAGCAACTCACTCCCGAACACCATATATTTT. Translation: CASSNSLPNTIYF.

This clone is labeled large. V gene TRBV7-9 combines with J gene TRBJ2-7, with 9 bases identical to TRBD2. V dropped 4 bases and J dropped 1; count of bases not matched to a gene: 14. The CDR3 covers 18 residues. Germline V gene sequence: CDR1 SEHNR, CDR2 FQNEAQ (reference sequence). CDR3 coding DNA: TGTGCCAGCAGCTCGTGGGAACGCGGCGGGGGGGAATCCTACGAGCAGTACTTC. Its protein product is CASSSWERGGGESYEQYF.

This clone was found a few times. This chain links TRBV19 with TRBJ2-7; 10 nucleotides align to TRBD1. Germline CDR1 is LNHDA and CDR2 is SQIVND (reference sequence). Germline trimming cut 3 bases from V and 5 bases from J; bases unmatched to any gene: 7. The CDR3 is made up of 15 amino acids. CDR3 bases: TGTGCCAGTAGTATGGCCGGGACAGGGGTTAACGAGCAGTACTTC. It is translated as CASSMAGTGVNEQYF.

V is TRBV7-2 and J is TRBJ2-4; D might be TRBD2 (5 bases). Trimming left V 9 bases short and J 2 bases short, with 20 bases between. Germline-derived CDR1 and CDR2 are SGHTA and FQGNSA. This CDR3 is 16 amino acids long. CDR3 region: CAREPVEAVSKNIQYF. DNA for the CDR3: TGTGCCAGAGAACCCGTAGAAGCGGTGTCCAAAAACATTCAGTACTTC.

In DNA form, the CDR3 reads TGTGCCAGCAGCCGGAGCCACTACGAGCAGTACTTC. Protein sequence: CASSRSHYEQYF. The chain has TRBV7-9 and TRBJ2-7; D unclear. V was pared by 5 bases and J by 3 bases, with 8 bases between. Germline V gene lookup returns CDR1 SEHNR and CDR2 FQNEAQ (reference sequence). The CDR3 contains 12 residues.

The chain joins TRBV7-2 to TRBJ2-7; D is ambiguous. This CDR3 contains 12 residues. V was shortened by 4 bases and J by 7 bases, with 11 bases between the two germline ends. CDR1 is SGHTA and CDR2 is FQGNSA in the germline V gene. DNA for the CDR3: TGTGCCAGCAGCTATCCCCGGTGGGAGCAGTACTTC. As protein: CASSYPRWEQYF.